The sequence of this T cell receptor beta chain was determined in a study of molecular identifiers for immune sequencing clone quantification listed by TCRdb under 2018. Context from the whole study: For a replicate experiment, RNA from roughly 18,000 or 92,000 naive CD8 T cells was divided into five aliquots, and four of the five aliquots were sequenced. This methods study used CD8 T cells to benchmark TCR RNA copy counting and molecular-identifier clustering-based TCR repertoire sequencing (MIDCIRS). The study at large found these results: Modeling gave approximately 3 recovered TCR RNA copies per cell versus roughly 10 by digital PCR, implying around 31% capture efficiency. Even against a background of one million naive CD8 T cells, spiked-in Jurkat TCR RNA amounting to a single cell's worth was reported to be detectable. The naive libraries included spiked-in Jurkat TCR RNA (fewer than eleven copies' worth), and this Jurkat TCR RNA is not part of the donor repertoire. When barcode sub-clustering was not used, chimeric consensus sequences inflated TCR diversity, with chimeras reaching as high as 47%. In CMV-specific effector cells, clones with more than 20 RNA copies accounted for over 98% of molecules, whereas in naive cells such clones accounted for under 1%. The sizes of highly expanded clones could end up underestimated when identical TCR molecules share a barcode.

Details on this clonotype: No cognate antigen has been identified for it. It has no much larger one-base neighbor in the sample; base qualities were not kept.

CDR1 and CDR2 (DFQATT, SNEGSKA) derive from the germline V gene (reference sequence). After removal of 3 bases from V and 4 bases from J, the junction retains 9 bases not matched to a gene. Spanning cysteine to phenylalanine, the CDR3 consists of 14 amino acids. The CDR3 DNA has 42 bases and is translated from base 1. Naive CD8 T cell libraries were made from approximately 22,000 to 940,000 sorted cells using 10%, 30% or 50% of purified RNA. Naive CD8 T cells, defined as CD8+CD4-CCR7+CD45RA+, were FACS-sorted into RLT Plus buffer on a BD FACSAria II. To test detection sensitivity, Jurkat RNA equal to approximately ten TCR copies was added to samples of about 18,000-1,100,000 naive CD8 T cells. Enrichment of CD8 T cells was done with RosetteSep CD8+ T Cell Enrichment Cocktail plus Ficoll-Paque, and ACK red cell lysis came afterward. Library preparation was by PCR. Sequencing relied on a NextSeq 500. Bulk TCR libraries were made following a previously described method, with the TCR primers given in Table S5. Total RNA was purified with the Qiagen AllPrep DNA/RNA kit. Before any analysis, reads coming from multiple sequencing runs of the same library were combined into one pool. As for the original processing: Reads were retained only if an exact TCR constant sequence was present, and the retained reads were trimmed to 150 nt and grouped according to their 12-nt molecular barcodes. Reads inside each barcode group were sub-clustered using a 15% Levenshtein threshold, and a quality-weighted consensus sequence was constructed for each RNA molecule. Non-functional sequences were excluded, and lower-count sequences lying one edit away from another sequence were also excluded. Based on a fit of two negative binomial distributions, barcode sub-clusters having less than 20% of the maximum read count were discarded. In TCRdb, the public reads were trimmed at Q25 with fastp and aligned with MiXCR, with productive beta chains retained. Rows with a matching CDR3 protein are joined into one entry that keeps the most common DNA and genes. The V and J calls shown here were made by TCRdb, not taken from the authors' results. Here the sample has more than 450,000 distinct CDR3 sequences; around 25% occur a single time. 0.7% to 0.9% of the sample lies in the top ten.

This sequence was found in a human donor in good health. Some libraries in this study had Jurkat cell RNA spiked in. The chain is encoded by TRBV20-1 joined to TRBJ2-7, with 7 junctional bases fitting TRBD1. Sequenced material: naive CD8+ T cells from blood, with Jurkat cell RNA spiked in. Reading the label with the study, this specimen's cell subset or site is: FACS-sorted CD8+CD4-CCR7+CD45RA+ naive T cells. The CDR3 region reads CSASLQGNQYEQYF. The bases read TGCAGTGCTAGTTTACAGGGGAATCAATACGAGCAGTACTTC.